These T cell receptor beta chains were read from a single sample in a study of T cell responses to AZD1222 COVID-19 vaccine. Produced via immunoSEQ multiplex PCR; TCRdb's table is partial and in-frame only. The sample contains about 85,000 clones, 80% to 90% of which appear only once. The material was peripheral blood, obtained on day 0 of AZD1222 vaccination. These receptors came from an adult in good health. CDR3s include the opening cysteine and the closing phenylalanine or tryptophan. Not all rows give a size; the values are once, few, many and, for expanded clones, a class.

V: TRBV19; length: 12; J: TRBJ2-3; size: .; CDR3: CASSPNTDTQYF
V: TRBV5-1; length: 16; J: TRBJ2-3; size: few; CDR3: CASSLDRGRSTDTQYF
V: TRBV10-1; length: 18; J: TRBJ2-5; size: .; CDR3: CASSERTSGILSGETQYF
V: TRBV11-3; length: 14; J: TRBJ1-1; size: once; CDR3: CASSFRGPNTEAFF
V: TRBV27; length: 14; J: TRBJ1-2; size: .; CDR3: CASSPSGGHYGYTF
V: TRBV15; length: 16; J: TRBJ1-4; size: few; CDR3: CATSRDRQGANEKLFF
V: TRBV5-5; length: 17; J: TRBJ1-1; size: .; CDR3: CASSLVGTGGLNTEAFF
V: TRBV19; length: 13; J: TRBJ2-7; size: .; CDR3: CASSMGSVYEQYF
V: TRBV6-5; length: 16; J: TRBJ2-7; size: .; CDR3: CASSFDSGRFPYEQYF
V: TRBV9; length: 17; J: TRBJ1-3; size: .; CDR3: CASSVSDAQYSGNTIYF
V: TRBV15; length: 16; J: TRBJ2-7; size: .; CDR3: CATSNRRGRGFREQYF
V: TRBV10-2; length: 17; J: TRBJ1-5; size: .; CDR3: CASRGGVGNLDHQPQHF
V: TRBV2; length: 12; J: TRBJ2-7; size: .; CDR3: CASSEMDYEQYF
V: TRBV7-9; length: 15; J: TRBJ2-7; size: .; CDR3: CASSFPGSSSYEQYF
V: TRBV7-9; length: 15; J: TRBJ1-4; size: .; CDR3: CASSFAGTGREKLFF
V: TRBV30; length: 12; J: TRBJ2-1; size: .; CDR3: CAWSEEHNEQFF
V: TRBV15; length: 13; J: TRBJ1-6; size: .; CDR3: CATSKGPNSPLHF
V: TRBV9; length: 16; J: TRBJ2-2; size: once; CDR3: CASSREAGTYTGELFF
V: TRBV2; length: 19; J: TRBJ1-2; size: .; CDR3: CASRKGQGAGYSANYGYTF
V: TRBV7-2; length: 14; J: TRBJ1-1; size: .; CDR3: CASTYPVMNTEAFF
V: TRBV28; length: 16; J: TRBJ2-5; size: .; CDR3: CASSFGLAGVGETQYF
V: TRBV18; length: 15; J: TRBJ1-2; size: .; CDR3: CASSPVDGTVYGYTF
V: TRBV27; length: 18; J: TRBJ2-1; size: many; CDR3: CASSLILAGGLALGEQFF
V: TRBV7-9; length: 13; J: TRBJ1-2; size: .; CDR3: CASSSTGGYGYTF
V: TRBV27; length: 15; J: TRBJ1-2; size: .; CDR3: CASSLEGGHNYGYTF
V: TRBV11-3; length: 16; J: TRBJ2-1; size: .; CDR3: CASSLEQGGPYNEQFF
V: TRBV30; length: 13; J: TRBJ1-5; size: .; CDR3: CAWNSAANQPQHF
V: TRBV5-1; length: 15; J: TRBJ1-2; size: once; CDR3: CASSLKRDSNYGYTF
V: TRBV28; length: 12; J: TRBJ1-1; size: .; CDR3: CASRVRNTEAFF
V: TRBV29-1; length: 13; J: TRBJ2-3; size: .; CDR3: CSVEGGRGDTQYF
V: TRBV7-6; length: 17; J: TRBJ1-1; size: .; CDR3: CASSLTQGGRGNTEAFF
V: TRBV12-3/TRBV12-4; length: 13; J: TRBJ1-1; size: few; CDR3: CASSFSGNTEAFF
V: TRBV4-1; length: 15; J: TRBJ2-7; size: .; CDR3: CASSQDRAGKDEQYF
V: TRBV29-1; length: 14; J: TRBJ1-1; size: .; CDR3: CSVLRGGLNTEAFF
V: TRBV2; length: 13; J: TRBJ2-2; size: .; CDR3: CASSSSRTGELFF
V: TRBV5-1; length: 16; J: TRBJ2-2; size: .; CDR3: CASSLGTGGNTGELFF
V: TRBV5-4; length: 12; J: TRBJ1-1; size: .; CDR3: CASSFWGGRAFF
V: TRBV3-1/TRBV3-2; length: 15; J: TRBJ2-1; size: .; CDR3: CASSQDTSGGAEQFF